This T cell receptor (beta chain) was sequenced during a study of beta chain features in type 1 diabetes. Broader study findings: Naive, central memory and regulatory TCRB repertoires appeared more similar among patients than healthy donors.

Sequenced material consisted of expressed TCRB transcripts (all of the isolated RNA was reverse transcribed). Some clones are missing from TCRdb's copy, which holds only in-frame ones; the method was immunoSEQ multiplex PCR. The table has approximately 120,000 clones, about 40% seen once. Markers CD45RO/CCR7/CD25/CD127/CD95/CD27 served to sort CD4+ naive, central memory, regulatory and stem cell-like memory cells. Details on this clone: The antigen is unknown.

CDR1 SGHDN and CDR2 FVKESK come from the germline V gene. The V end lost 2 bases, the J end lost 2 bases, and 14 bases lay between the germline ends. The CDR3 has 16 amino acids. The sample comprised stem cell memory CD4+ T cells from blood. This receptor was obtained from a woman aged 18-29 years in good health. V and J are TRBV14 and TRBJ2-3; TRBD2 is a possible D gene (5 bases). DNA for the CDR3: TGTGCCAGCAGCCAACGAAGGCTAGCCGCCACAGATACGCAGTATTTT. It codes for CASSQRRLAATDTQYF.